The next 5 T cell receptor beta chains were all read from a single sample in a study of blood T cell repertoires in COVID-19 (dated by TCRdb to 2020 to 2022). To prepare the library, the immunoSEQ multiplex PCR assay was applied. Imported from immuneACCESS, the table was reduced by TCRdb to in-frame sequences with V and J called. These copies leave out some clones; in studies compared against another copy, an unresolved V gene accounts for under half, and the cause of the remainder is not known. For this sample the table gives around 100,000 clones, of which around 85% were detected only once. Of the sample, 20% to 25% is held by the ten largest clones. Sequenced: peripheral blood. The receptors here all came from a man between 65 and 85 years old with active or convalescent COVID-19.

The chain combines TRBV18 with TRBJ1-4; 7 bases align to TRBD1. Germline lookup yields CDR1 KGHSH and CDR2 LQKENI. The ends lost 6 bases at V and 0 bases at J; junction bases unmatched: 1. The CDR3 runs 14 residues. The CDR3 coding sequence is TGTGCCAGCTCGGGGACAGCAACTAATGAAAAACTGTTTTTT. It encodes CASSGTATNEKLFF. Variable domain in full (rest from reference TRBV18 and TRBJ1-4): NAGVMQNPRHLVRRRGQEARLRCSPMKGHSHVYWYRQLPEEGLKFMVYLQKENIIDESGMPKERFSAEFPKEGPSILRIQQVVRGDSAAYFCASSGTATNEKLFFGSGTQLSVL.

This clone was detected only a few times. The chain recombines TRBV24-1 with TRBJ2-1; tentative D call: TRBD1 (6 bases). The CDR3 totals 15 residues. Trimming removed 7 bases from V and 8 bases from J, with 20 bases in between. Germline CDR1 KGHDR, CDR2 SFDVKD. The CDR3 bases are TGTGCCACCAGCGAGGGGGAATTTCATGACGATGAGCAGTTCTTC. This codes for CATSEGEFHDDEQFF.

The chain couples TRBV30 to TRBJ1-1, with 7 bases aligning to TRBD1. The CDR3 loop spans 14 amino acids. Germline V lookup: CDR1 GTSNPN, CDR2 SVGIG (reference sequence). Trimming at V came to 1 base and at J to 6 bases, leaving 8 bases not matched to a gene. CDR3 in amino acids: CAWSAPGGWAEAFF. CDR3 sequence (DNA): TGTGCCTGGAGTGCCCCAGGGGGATGGGCTGAAGCTTTCTTT.

The chain joins TRBV30 to TRBJ2-5, with D perhaps matching TRBD1 (5 bases). CDR1 and CDR2 from the germline V gene are GTSNPN and SVGIG (reference sequence). V was clipped by 3 bases and J by 1 base, with 9 bases between them. The length of the CDR3 is 13 residues. In DNA, the CDR3 is TGTGCCTGGAGCAGACAGAGCCAAGAGACCCAGTACTTC. Protein product: CAWSRQSQETQYF.

The rearrangement uses TRBV2 and TRBJ2-7; D might be TRBD1 (5 bases). V shed 2 bases and J shed 5 bases, with 7 bases lying between them. This CDR3 has 12 residues. Germline loops: CDR1 SNHLY, CDR2 FYNNEI. The chain's CDR3 is CASSEIGDEQYF. The DNA for the CDR3 is TGTGCCAGCAGTGAAATAGGGGACGAGCAGTACTTC.